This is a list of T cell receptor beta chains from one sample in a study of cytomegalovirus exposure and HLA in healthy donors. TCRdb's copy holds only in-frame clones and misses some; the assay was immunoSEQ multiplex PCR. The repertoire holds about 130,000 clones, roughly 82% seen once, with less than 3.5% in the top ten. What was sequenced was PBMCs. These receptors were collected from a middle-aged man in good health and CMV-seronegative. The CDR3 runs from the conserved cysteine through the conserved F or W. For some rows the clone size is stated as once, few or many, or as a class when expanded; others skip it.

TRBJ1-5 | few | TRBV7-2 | CASSLGVYNQPQHF
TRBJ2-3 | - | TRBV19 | CASRFDYSTDTQYF
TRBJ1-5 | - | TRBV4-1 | CASSQLQGLQPQHF
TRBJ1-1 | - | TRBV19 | CASSIIRTGFLREAFF
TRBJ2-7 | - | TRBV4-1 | CASSQGHIYTSYEQYF
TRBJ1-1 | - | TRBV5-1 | CASPRLSGDRGPKNTEAFF
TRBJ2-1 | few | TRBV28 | CASSFPTSGGPLSYYNEQFF
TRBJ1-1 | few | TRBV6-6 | CASSYGQINTEAFF
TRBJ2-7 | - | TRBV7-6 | CASGTGDSYEQYF
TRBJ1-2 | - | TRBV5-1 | CASSQGSRTGLSYGYTF
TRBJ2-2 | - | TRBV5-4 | CASSSPGPGAGELFF
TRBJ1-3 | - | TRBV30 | CAWSGDSSSGNTIYF
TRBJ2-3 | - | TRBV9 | CASSYDGHGTDTQYF
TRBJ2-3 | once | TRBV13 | CASSPTGLVVLDTQYF
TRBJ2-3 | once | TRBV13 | CASSLGLSGYTDTQYF
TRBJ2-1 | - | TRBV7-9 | CASSSGQAQRNEQFF
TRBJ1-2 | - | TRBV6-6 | CASSPPGGEGYTF
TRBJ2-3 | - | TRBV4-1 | CASSQVTLGGRDTQYF
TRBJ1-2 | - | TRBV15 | CATSRTHRDRGHHGYTF
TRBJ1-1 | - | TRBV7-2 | CASSVYWARGAFF
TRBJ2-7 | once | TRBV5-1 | CASSLTGVIEQYF
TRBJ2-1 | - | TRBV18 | CASSPSTGTGQFF
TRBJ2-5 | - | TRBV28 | CASSRGETQYF
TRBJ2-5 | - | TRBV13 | CASSPGTVDETQYF
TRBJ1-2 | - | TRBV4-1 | CASSHDRGSYGYPF
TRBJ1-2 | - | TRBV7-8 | CASSLGPYYGYTF
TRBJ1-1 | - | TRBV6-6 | CASSYSGGVAFF
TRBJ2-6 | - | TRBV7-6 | CASRKGWGGRSGANVLTF
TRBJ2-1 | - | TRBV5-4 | CASTLLVGEAYNEQFF
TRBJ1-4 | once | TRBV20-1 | CSAKREKLFF
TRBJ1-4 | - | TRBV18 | CASSANPGTMGEKLFF
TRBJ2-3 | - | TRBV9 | CASSVFGGADTQYF
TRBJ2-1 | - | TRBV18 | CASSDRSSYNEQFF
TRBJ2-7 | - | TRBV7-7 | CASSLEGASEQYF
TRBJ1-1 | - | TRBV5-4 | CASSLEPTNTEAFF
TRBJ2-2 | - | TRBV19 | CASSIATRGYTGELFF
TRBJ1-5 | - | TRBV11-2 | CASTNGGGRQPQHF
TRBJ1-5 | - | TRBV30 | CAWSEKTGGDNQPQHF
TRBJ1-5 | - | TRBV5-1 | CASSLGARGRGQPQHF
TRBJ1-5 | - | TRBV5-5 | CASSLATGYQPQHF
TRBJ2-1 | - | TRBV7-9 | CASNKERGGQNEQFF
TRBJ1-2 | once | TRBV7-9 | CASSLEGPDSYGYTF
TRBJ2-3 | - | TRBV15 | CATRSGGADTQYF
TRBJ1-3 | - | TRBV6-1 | CASSPGQGGNTIYF